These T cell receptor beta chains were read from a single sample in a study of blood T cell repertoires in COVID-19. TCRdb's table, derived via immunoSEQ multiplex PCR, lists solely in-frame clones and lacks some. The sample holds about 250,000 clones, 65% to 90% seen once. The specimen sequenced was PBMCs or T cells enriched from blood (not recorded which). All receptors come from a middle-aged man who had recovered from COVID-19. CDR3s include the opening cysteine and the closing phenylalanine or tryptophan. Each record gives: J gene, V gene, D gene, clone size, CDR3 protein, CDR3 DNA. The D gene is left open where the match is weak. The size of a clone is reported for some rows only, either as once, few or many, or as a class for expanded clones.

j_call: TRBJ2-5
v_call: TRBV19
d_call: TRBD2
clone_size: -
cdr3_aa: CASSMTSGGAQETQYF
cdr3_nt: TGTGCCAGTAGTATGACTAGCGGGGGGGCCCAAGAGACCCAGTACTTC

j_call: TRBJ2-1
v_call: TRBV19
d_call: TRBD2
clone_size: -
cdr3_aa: CASSTEAGAHNEQFF
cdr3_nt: TGTGCCAGTAGTACAGAAGCGGGGGCCCACAATGAGCAGTTCTTC

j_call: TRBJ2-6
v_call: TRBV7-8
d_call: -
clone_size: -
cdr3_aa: CASSNGVAASGANVLTF
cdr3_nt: TGTGCCAGCAGCAACGGCGTAGCGGCCTCTGGGGCCAACGTCCTGACTTTC

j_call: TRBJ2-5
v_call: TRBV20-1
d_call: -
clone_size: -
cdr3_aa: CSASLVQVDETQYF
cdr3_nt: TGCAGTGCTAGTCTCGTTCAGGTCGACGAGACCCAGTACTTC

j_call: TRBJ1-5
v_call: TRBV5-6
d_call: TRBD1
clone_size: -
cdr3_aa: CASSYRGYQPQHF
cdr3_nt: TGTGCCAGCAGCTACAGGGGTTATCAGCCCCAGCATTTT

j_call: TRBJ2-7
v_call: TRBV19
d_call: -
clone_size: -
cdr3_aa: CASTSRPGESYEQYF
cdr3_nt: TGTGCCAGTACCTCCAGGCCAGGGGAGTCCTACGAGCAGTACTTC

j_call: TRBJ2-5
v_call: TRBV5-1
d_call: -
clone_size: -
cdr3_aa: CASSLTGGLRETQYF
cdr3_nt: TGCGCCAGCAGCTTGACCGGAGGTTTGAGAGAGACCCAGTACTTC

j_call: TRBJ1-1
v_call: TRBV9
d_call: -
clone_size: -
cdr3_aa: CASSVGSGNTEAFF
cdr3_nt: TGTGCCAGCAGCGTAGGGTCCGGGAACACTGAAGCTTTCTTT

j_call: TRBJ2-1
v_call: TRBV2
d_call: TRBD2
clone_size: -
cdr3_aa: CASETSLYRNEQFF
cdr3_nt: TGTGCCAGTGAGACTAGCCTATATCGCAATGAGCAGTTCTTC

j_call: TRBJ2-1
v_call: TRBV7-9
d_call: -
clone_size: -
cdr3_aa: CASSLNPLPGYNEQFF
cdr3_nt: TGTGCCAGCAGCCTGAACCCCCTTCCGGGTTACAATGAGCAGTTCTTC

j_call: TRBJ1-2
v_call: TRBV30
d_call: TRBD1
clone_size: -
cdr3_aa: CAWSVTGGYGYTF
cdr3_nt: TGTGCCTGGAGTGTAACAGGGGGCTATGGCTACACCTTC

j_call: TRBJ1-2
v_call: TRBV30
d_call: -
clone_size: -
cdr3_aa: CAWSVTVYGYTF
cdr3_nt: TGTGCCTGGAGTGTGACAGTATATGGCTACACCTTC

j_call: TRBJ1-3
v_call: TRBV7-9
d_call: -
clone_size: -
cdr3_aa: CASRPTSSGNTIYF
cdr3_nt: TGTGCCAGCAGACCCACGAGCTCTGGAAACACCATATATTTT

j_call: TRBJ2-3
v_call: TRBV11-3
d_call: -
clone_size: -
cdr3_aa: CASSGLRTDTQYF
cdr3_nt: TGTGCCAGCAGCGGACTCCGCACAGATACGCAGTATTTT

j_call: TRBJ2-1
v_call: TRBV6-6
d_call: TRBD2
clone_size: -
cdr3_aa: CASSYPSGETNNEQFF
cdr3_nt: TGTGCCAGCAGTTACCCTAGCGGGGAAACTAACAATGAGCAGTTCTTC

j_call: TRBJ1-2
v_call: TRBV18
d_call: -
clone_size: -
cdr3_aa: CASSPGQHYGYTF
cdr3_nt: TGTGCCAGCTCACCCGGACAGCACTATGGCTACACCTTC

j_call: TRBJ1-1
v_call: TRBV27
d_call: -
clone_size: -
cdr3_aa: CASSFPGSDTEAFF
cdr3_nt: TGTGCCAGCAGTTTTCCGGGGTCGGACACTGAAGCTTTCTTT

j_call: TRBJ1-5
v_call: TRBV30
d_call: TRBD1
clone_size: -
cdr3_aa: CAWEVDRGMPQHF
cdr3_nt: TGTGCCTGGGAAGTGGACAGGGGCATGCCCCAGCATTTT

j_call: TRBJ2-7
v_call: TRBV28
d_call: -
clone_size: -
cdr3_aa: CASSLGGRGSSYEQYF
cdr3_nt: TGTGCCAGCAGTTTGGGGGGGCGGGGGAGCTCCTACGAGCAGTACTTC

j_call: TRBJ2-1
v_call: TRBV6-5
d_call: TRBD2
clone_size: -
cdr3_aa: CASSPIAGGLYEQFF
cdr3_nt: TGTGCCAGCAGTCCTATAGCGGGGGGGCTCTATGAGCAGTTCTTC

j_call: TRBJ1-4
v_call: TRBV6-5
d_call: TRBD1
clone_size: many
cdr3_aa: CASRPGTGGNEKLFF
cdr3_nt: TGTGCCAGCAGGCCCGGGACAGGGGGAAATGAAAAACTGTTTTTT

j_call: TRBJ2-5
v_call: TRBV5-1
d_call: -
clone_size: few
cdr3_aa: CASSLVEGGSQETQYF
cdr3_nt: TGCGCCAGCAGCTTGGTAGAGGGAGGTAGCCAAGAGACCCAGTACTTC

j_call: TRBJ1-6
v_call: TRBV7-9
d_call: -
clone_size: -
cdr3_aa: CASSVAGSPLHF
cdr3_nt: TGTGCCAGCAGCGTAGCGGGCTCACCCCTCCACTTT

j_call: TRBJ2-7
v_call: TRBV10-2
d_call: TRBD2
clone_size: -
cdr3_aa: CASRVSGGTYEQYF
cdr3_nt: TGCGCCAGCAGGGTAAGCGGGGGGACTTACGAGCAGTACTTC

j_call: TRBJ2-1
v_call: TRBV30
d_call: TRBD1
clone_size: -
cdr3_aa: CAWSSPLGTGLNEQFF
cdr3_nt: TGTGCCTGGAGTTCCCCCCTCGGGACAGGGTTAAATGAGCAGTTCTTC

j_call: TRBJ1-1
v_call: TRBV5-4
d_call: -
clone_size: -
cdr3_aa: CASSLDAEAFF
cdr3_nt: TGTGCCAGCAGCCTAGATGCTGAAGCTTTCTTT

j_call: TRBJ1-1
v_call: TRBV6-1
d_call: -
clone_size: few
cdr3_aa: CASSERPKGDTEAFF
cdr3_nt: TGTGCCAGCAGTGAGCGACCGAAAGGGGACACTGAAGCTTTCTTT

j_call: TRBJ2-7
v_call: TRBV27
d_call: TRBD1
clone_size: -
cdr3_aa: CASSFGTGTEQYF
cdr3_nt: TGTGCCAGCAGTTTCGGGACAGGGACCGAGCAGTACTTC

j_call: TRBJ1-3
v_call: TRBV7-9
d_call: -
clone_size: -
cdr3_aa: CASSLSGQAGNTIYF
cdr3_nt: TGTGCCAGCAGCTTAAGCGGGCAGGCTGGAAACACCATATATTTT

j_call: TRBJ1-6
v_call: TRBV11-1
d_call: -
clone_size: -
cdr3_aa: CASSQRETGPNSPLHF
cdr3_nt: TGTGCCAGCAGCCAGAGGGAGACTGGCCCCAATTCACCCCTCCACTTT

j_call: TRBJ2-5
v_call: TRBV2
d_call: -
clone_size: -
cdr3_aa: CASSAEEGRQETQYF
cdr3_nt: TGTGCCAGCAGTGCCGAGGAGGGAAGACAAGAGACCCAGTACTTC

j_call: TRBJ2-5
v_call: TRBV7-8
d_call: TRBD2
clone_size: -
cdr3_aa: CASSRGGRLQETQYF
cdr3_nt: TGTGCCAGCAGCCGCGGGGGACGCCTCCAAGAGACCCAGTACTTC

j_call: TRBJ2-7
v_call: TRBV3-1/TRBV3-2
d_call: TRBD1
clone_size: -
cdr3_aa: CAIRQGAGEQYF
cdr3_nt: TGTGCCATCCGACAGGGGGCCGGCGAGCAGTACTTC

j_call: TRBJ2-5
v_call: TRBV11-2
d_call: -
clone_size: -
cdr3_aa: CASSLSLQETQYF
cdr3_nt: TGTGCCAGCAGCTTATCCTTACAAGAGACCCAGTACTTC

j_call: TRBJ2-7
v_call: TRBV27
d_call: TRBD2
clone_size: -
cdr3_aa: CASSFSGEGYEQYF
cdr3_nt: TGTGCCAGCAGTTTTAGCGGGGAAGGGTACGAGCAGTACTTC

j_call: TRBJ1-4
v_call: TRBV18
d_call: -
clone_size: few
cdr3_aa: CASSPSLALGTNEKLFF
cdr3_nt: TGTGCCAGCTCACCAAGTCTAGCCTTGGGAACTAATGAAAAACTGTTTTTT

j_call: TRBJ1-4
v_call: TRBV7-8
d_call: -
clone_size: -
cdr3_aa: CASSFYFATNEKLFF
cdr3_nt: TGTGCCAGCAGCTTTTATTTTGCAACTAATGAAAAACTGTTTTTT

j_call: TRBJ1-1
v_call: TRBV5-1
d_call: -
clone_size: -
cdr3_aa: CASSLEQVRNTEAFF
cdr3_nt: TGCGCCAGCAGCTTGGAACAGGTACGCAACACTGAAGCTTTCTTT

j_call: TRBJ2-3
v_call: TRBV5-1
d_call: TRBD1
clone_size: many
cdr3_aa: CASSLTDRVGADTQYF
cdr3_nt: TGCGCCAGCAGCTTGACCGACAGGGTAGGCGCAGATACGCAGTATTTT

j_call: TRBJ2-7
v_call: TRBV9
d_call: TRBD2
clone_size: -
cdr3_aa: CASSPLAGVYEQYF
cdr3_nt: TGTGCCAGCAGCCCGCTAGCGGGAGTGTACGAGCAGTACTTC

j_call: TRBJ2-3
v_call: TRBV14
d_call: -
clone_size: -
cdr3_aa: CASSQAGTDTQYF
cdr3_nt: TGTGCCAGCAGCCAAGCTGGCACAGATACGCAGTATTTT

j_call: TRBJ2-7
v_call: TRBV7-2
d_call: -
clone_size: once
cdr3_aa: CASSLAKQGLHEQYF
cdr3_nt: TGTGCCAGCAGCTTAGCGAAGCAGGGGCTCCACGAGCAGTACTTC

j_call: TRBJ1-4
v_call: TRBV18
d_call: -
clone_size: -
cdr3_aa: CASSPFGDANEKLFF
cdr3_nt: TGTGCCAGCTCACCATTCGGGGATGCTAATGAAAAACTGTTTTTT

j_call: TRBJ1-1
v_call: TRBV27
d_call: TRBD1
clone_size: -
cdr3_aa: CASSPRQGLANTEAFF
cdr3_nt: TGTGCCAGCAGTCCTCGACAGGGGTTGGCGAACACTGAAGCTTTCTTT

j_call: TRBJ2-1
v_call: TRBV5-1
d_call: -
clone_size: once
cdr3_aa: CASKYRVYNEQFF
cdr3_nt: TGCGCCAGCAAGTATCGGGTATACAATGAGCAGTTCTTC

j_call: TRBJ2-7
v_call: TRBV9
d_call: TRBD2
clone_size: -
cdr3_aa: CASSAWREGREQYF
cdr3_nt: TGTGCCAGCAGCGCGTGGCGGGAGGGCCGCGAGCAGTACTTC

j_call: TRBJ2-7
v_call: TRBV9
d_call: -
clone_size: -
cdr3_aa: CASSPRQDSSYEQYF
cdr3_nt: TGTGCCAGCAGCCCTCGACAGGACTCCTCCTACGAGCAGTACTTC

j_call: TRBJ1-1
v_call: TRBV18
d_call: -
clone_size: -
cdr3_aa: CASSQTGGSGTEAFF
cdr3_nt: TGTGCCAGCTCCCAGACGGGGGGGTCTGGCACTGAAGCTTTCTTT

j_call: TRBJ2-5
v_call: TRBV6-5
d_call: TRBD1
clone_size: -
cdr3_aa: CASSWTGAVQETQYF
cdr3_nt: TGTGCCAGCAGCTGGACAGGGGCCGTTCAAGAGACCCAGTACTTC

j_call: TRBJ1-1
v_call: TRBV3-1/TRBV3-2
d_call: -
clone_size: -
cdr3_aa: CASSNPGQIYTEAFF
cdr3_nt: TGTGCCAGCAGCAACCCCGGACAGATTTACACTGAAGCTTTCTTT

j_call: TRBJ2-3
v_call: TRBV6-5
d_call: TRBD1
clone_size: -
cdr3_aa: CASSYGNRGSTDTQYF
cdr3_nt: TGTGCCAGCAGTTACGGGAACAGGGGAAGCACAGATACGCAGTATTTT

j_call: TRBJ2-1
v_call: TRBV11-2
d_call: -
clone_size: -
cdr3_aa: CASSPHPGLGNEQFF
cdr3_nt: TGTGCCAGCAGCCCACATCCGGGACTGGGGAATGAGCAGTTCTTC

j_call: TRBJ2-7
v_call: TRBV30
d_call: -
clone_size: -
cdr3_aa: CAWSVGAGDSYEQYF
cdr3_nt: TGTGCCTGGAGTGTGGGGGCAGGGGATTCCTACGAGCAGTACTTC

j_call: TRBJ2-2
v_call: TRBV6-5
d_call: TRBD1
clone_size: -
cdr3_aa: CASRHAGQGTGELFF
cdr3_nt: TGTGCCAGCAGGCATGCCGGACAGGGGACCGGGGAGCTGTTTTTT

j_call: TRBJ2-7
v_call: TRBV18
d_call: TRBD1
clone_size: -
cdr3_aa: CASSAGTGNEQYF
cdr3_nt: TGTGCCAGCTCAGCCGGGACAGGGAACGAGCAGTACTTC

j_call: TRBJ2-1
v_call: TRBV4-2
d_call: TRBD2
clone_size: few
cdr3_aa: CASSQVSASGGPGNEQFF
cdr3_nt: TGTGCCAGCAGCCAAGTTTCTGCTAGCGGGGGTCCGGGCAATGAGCAGTTCTTC

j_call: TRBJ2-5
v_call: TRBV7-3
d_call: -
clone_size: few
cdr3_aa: CASSSSGVQETQYF
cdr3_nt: TGTGCCAGCAGCTCATCAGGGGTTCAAGAGACCCAGTACTTC

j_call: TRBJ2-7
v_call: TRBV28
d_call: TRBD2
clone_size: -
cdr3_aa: CASSWGTSGIYEQYF
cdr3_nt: TGTGCCAGCAGTTGGGGGACTAGCGGGATCTACGAGCAGTACTTC

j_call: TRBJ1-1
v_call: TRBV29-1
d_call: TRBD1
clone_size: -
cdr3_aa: CSAQQGAMNTEAFF
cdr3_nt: TGCAGCGCTCAACAGGGGGCCATGAACACTGAAGCTTTCTTT

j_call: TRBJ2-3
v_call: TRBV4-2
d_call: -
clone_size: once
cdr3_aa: CASSQALASTDTQYF
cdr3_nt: TGTGCCAGCAGCCAAGCCCTGGCTAGCACAGATACGCAGTATTTT